Included here is one T cell receptor (beta chain) sequence, with context. Its antigen remains unknown. V was trimmed by 3 bases and J by 8 bases, leaving 14 bases between them. The CDR3 runs to 14 residues. This entry is derived from a study of response to subunit inactivated influenza vaccine. TCRdb re-analysed the RT-PCR reads in MiXCR, keeping a single row per CDR3 protein. Of 500,000 to 600,000 distinct CDR3 sequences in the sample, 12% to 15% were seen once. Study-wide findings and caveats: Authors suggested each seasonal flu vaccination may recruit only limited numbers of new T cells.

The chain recombines TRBV12-3 or TRBV12-4 with TRBJ2-1; D is unclear. This receptor was taken from a man aged 45 to 65 who received an inactivated influenza vaccine. The specimen comprised PBMCs from blood, sampled 11 to 12 days after vaccination. CDR3 loop: CASSFGTRWHEQFF. The CDR3 DNA reads TGTGCCAGCAGTTTTGGAACCCGGTGGCATGAGCAGTTCTTC.